The 7 T cell receptor beta chains presented below share a single source sample, sequenced in a study of cytomegalovirus exposure and HLA in healthy donors. In the PCR, 60 Vbeta and 13 Jbeta primers were used. Clones were sequenced by immunoSEQ multiplex PCR, and TCRdb holds only the in-frame ones, with some missing. This table has approximately 210,000 clones, 60% to 80% appearing once. The specimen was PBMCs. The source is a young woman in good health and CMV-seropositive.

This clone was detected a few times. The J gene is TRBJ2-7, the V gene TRBV7-3; 9 bases line up with TRBD1. This CDR3 spans 13 amino acids. V lost 4 bases and J lost 6; bases outside the gene matches: 4. Germline CDR1 reads SGHTA; CDR2 reads FQGTGA. The CDR3 sequence is CASSSGTGSEQYF. DNA of the CDR3: TGTGCCAGCAGCTCCGGGACAGGGAGCGAGCAGTACTTC.

This clone was recorded once. The V call is TRBV5-6, the J call TRBJ2-1; 9 bases are shared with TRBD2. Germline loops: CDR1 SGHDT, CDR2 YYEEEE. V lost 2 bases and J lost 14; bases outside the gene matches: 2. The CDR3 covers 11 residues. CDR3 nucleotides: TGTGCCAGCAGCTTTGGCGGGGGGGAGTTCTTC. Translation gives CASSFGGGEFF. The full variable domain, in which reference TRBV5-6 and TRBJ2-1 provide the parts outside the CDR3, is DAGVTQSPTHLIKTRGQQVTLRCSPKSGHDTVSWYQQALGQGPQFIFQYYEEEERQRGNFPDRFSGHQFPNYSSELNVNALLLGDSALYLCASSFGGGEFFGPGTRLTVL.

This clone was detected once. The chain combines TRBV9 with TRBJ1-1, with D possibly TRBD1 on 6 matching bases. V was trimmed by 4 bases and J by 2 bases, leaving 15 bases between them. The CDR3 is 15 residues long. Germline CDR1 SGDLS, CDR2 YYNGEE. Here the CDR3 DNA reads TGTGCCAGCAGCACCCGGCAGGGGCGAAACACTGAAGCTTTCTTT. It encodes CASSTRQGRNTEAFF.

This rearrangement joins TRBV30 to TRBJ1-4; tentative D call: TRBD1 (5 bases). CDR1 and CDR2 from the germline V gene are GTSNPN and SVGIG (reference sequence). CDR3 length equals 13 residues. V gave up 0 bases and J gave up 7 bases, with 9 bases separating them. In DNA form, the CDR3 reads TGTGCCTGGAGTGTGACAGAAGGTGAAAAACTGTTTTTT. Translating it yields CAWSVTEGEKLFF.

This clone was counted between two and nine times. In the same sample, other DNA sequences code for this CDR3. V and J are TRBV5-1 and TRBJ1-2, with D unclear. The CDR3 covers 14 residues. Germline CDR1 reads SGHRS; CDR2 reads YFSETQ. V was trimmed by 0 bases and J by 2 bases, leaving 8 bases between them. The CDR3 reads CASSLESPNYGYTF. CDR3 nucleotides: TGCGCCAGCAGCTTGGAGAGTCCAAACTATGGCTACACCTTC.

This clone was counted a single time. The chain has TRBV27 and TRBJ2-1, with TRBD2 matching 10 bases. This CDR3 contains 19 residues. The germline V gene has CDR1 MNHEY and CDR2 SMNVEV (reference sequence). Germline trimming cut 3 bases from V and 2 bases from J; bases unmatched to any gene: 13. CDR3 in amino acids: CASSFSLHQRGGAYNEQFF. CDR3 nucleotide sequence: TGTGCCAGCAGTTTTTCGCTTCACCAGCGGGGGGGGGCCTACAATGAGCAGTTCTTC.

The chain is built from TRBV29-1 and TRBJ2-5; D is unresolved. The end of the DNA aligns better with TRBJ2-7, so the J call may be wrong. Germline V gene data show CDR1 as SQVTM and CDR2 as ANQGSEA. There are 13 residues in the CDR3. The CDR3 nucleotides read TGCAGCGTTGAGGTACAGAGCTCCTACGAGCAGTACTTC. Its protein is CSVEVQSSYEQYF.